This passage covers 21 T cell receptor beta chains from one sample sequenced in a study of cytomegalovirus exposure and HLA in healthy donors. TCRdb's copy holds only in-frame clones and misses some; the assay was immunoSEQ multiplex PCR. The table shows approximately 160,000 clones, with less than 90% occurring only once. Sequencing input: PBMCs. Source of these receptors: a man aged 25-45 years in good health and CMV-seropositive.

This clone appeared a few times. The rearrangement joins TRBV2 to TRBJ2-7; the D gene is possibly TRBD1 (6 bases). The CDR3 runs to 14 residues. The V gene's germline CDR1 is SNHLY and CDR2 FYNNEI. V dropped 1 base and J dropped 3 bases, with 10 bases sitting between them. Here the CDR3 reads CASSEGGTNYEQYF. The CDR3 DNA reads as TGTGCCAGCAGTGAAGGTGGGACAAACTACGAGCAGTACTTC.

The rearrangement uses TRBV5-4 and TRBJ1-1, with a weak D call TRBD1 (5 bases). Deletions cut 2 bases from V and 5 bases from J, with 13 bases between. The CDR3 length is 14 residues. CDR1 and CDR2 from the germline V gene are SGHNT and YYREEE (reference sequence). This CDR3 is CASSFNKGWTEAFF. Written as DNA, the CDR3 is TGTGCCAGCAGCTTTAATAAGGGGTGGACTGAAGCTTTCTTT. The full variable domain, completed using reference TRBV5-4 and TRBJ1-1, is ETGVTQSPTHLIKTRGQQVTLRCSSQSGHNTVSWYQQALGQGPQFIFQYYREEENGRGNFPPRFSGLQFPNYSSELNVNALELDDSALYLCASSFNKGWTEAFFGQGTRLTVV.

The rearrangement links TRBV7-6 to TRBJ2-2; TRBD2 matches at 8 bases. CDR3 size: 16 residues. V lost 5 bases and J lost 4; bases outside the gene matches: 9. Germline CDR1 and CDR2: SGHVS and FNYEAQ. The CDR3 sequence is CASSPPGGAGTGELFF. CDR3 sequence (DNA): TGTGCCAGCAGCCCCCCCGGGGGGGCAGGCACCGGGGAGCTGTTTTTT.

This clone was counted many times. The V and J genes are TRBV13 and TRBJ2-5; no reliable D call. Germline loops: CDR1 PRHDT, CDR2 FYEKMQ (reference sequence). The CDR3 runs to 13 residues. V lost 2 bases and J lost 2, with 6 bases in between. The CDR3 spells CASSLTEQETQYF. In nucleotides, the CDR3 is TGTGCCAGCAGCTTAACCGAGCAAGAGACCCAGTACTTC.

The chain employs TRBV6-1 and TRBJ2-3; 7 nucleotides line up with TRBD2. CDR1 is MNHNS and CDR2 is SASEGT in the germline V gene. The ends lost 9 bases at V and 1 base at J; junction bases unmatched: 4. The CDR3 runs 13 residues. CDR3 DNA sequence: TGTGCCAGTCGGGAGGAGGGCACAGATACGCAGTATTTT. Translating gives CASREEGTDTQYF.

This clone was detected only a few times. As DNA, the CDR3 is TGCGCCAGCAGCCAAGGGCTAGCGGGGGGGTCTGACACCGGGGAGCTGTTTTTT. This translates into CASSQGLAGGSDTGELFF. The rearrangement joins TRBV4-3 to TRBJ2-2; 12 bases fit TRBD2. The CDR3 length is 18 residues. V dropped 1 base and J dropped 3; count of bases not matched to a gene: 6. CDR1 is LGHNA, CDR2 YSLEER, per germline.

The CDR3 reads CASSLAGEGGYGYTF. The CDR3 DNA reads as TGCGCCAGCAGCTTGGCAGGGGAAGGAGGCTATGGCTACACCTTC. The V gene is TRBV5-1, the J gene TRBJ1-2, with D possibly being TRBD1 (6 bases). This CDR3 has 15 amino acids. Germline assignment: CDR1 SGHRS and CDR2 YFSETQ. Trimming took 0 bases from V and 4 from J, leaving 13 bases between them.

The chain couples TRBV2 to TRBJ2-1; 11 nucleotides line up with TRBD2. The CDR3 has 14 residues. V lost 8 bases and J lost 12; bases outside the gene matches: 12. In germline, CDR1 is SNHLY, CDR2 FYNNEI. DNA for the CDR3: TGTGCCAGCTTGACTAGCGGGGAGCTGGGTGGGCAGTTCTTC. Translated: CASLTSGELGGQFF.

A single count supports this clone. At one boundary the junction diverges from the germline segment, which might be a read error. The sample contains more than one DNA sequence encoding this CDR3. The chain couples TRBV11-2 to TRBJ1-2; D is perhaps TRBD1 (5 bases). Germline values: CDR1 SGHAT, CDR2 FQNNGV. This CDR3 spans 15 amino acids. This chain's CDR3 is CASSLGWGREAGYTF. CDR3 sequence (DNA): TGTGCCAGTAGCTTAGGGTGGGGCAGGGAGGCTGGCTACACCTTC.

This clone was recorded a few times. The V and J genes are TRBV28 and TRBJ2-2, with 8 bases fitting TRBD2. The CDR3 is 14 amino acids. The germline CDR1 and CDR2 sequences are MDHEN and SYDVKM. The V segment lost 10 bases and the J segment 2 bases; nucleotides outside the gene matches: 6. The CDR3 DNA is TGTGCCACCCGGGAGGGTCCCAACACCGGGGAGCTGTTTTTT. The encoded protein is CATREGPNTGELFF.

The CDR3 protein is CASSATGQGATLPQHF. CDR3 coding DNA: TGTGCCAGCAGTGCGACGGGACAGGGGGCAACCCTGCCCCAGCATTTT. The rearrangement joins TRBV6-1 to TRBJ1-5; 12 bases map to TRBD1. Germline V gene sequence: CDR1 MNHNS, CDR2 SASEGT. The ends lost 4 bases at V and 9 bases at J; junction bases unmatched: 10. The CDR3 length is 16 residues.

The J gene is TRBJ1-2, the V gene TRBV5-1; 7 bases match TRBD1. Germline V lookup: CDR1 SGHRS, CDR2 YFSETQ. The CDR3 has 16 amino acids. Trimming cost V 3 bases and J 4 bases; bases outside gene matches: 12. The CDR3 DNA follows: TGCGCCAGCAGCTGGACAGGCACCACTGCCCGCTATGGCTACACCTTC. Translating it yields CASSWTGTTARYGYTF. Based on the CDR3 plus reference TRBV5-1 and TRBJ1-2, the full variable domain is KAGVTQTPRYLIKTRGQQVTLSCSPISGHRSVSWYQQTPGQGLQFLFEYFSETQRNKGNFPGRFSGRQFSNSRSEMNVSTLELGDSALYLCASSWTGTTARYGYTFGSGTRLTVV.

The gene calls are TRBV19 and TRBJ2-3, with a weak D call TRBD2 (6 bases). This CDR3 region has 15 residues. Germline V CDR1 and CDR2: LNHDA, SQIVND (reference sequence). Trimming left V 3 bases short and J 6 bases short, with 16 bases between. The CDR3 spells CASSIRGGVADTQYF. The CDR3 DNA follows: TGTGCCAGTAGTATCCGAGGAGGGGTGGCTGATACGCAGTATTTT.

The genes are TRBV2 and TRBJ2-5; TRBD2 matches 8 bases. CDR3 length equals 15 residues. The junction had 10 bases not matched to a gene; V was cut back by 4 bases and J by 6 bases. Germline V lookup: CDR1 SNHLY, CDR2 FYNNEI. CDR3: CASSVSGSLGKTQYF. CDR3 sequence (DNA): TGTGCCAGCAGTGTCAGCGGGAGTTTGGGGAAGACCCAGTACTTC.

CDR3 amino acids: CASSYEGVGGYTF. The CDR3, as DNA: TGTGCCAGCAGTTACGAGGGGGTGGGTGGCTACACCTTC. The chain employs TRBV6-5 and TRBJ1-2; weak D call: TRBD1 (6 bases). The CDR3 sequence is 13 residues long. CDR1 and CDR2 from the germline V gene are MNHEY and SVGAGI. The ends were cut back, 2 bases at V and 7 bases at J, with 11 bases in the middle.

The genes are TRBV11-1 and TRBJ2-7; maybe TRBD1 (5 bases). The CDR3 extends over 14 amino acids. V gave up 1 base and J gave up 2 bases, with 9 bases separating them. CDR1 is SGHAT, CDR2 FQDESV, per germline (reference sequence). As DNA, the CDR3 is TGTGCCAGCAGCTTAGACAGGAGACCCTACGAGCAGTACTTC. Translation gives CASSLDRRPYEQYF.

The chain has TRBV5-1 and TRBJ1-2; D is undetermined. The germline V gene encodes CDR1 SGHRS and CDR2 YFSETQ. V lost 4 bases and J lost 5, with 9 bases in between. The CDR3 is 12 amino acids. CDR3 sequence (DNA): TGCGCCAGCAGCCCTGGGGAGTATGGCTACACCTTC. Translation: CASSPGEYGYTF.

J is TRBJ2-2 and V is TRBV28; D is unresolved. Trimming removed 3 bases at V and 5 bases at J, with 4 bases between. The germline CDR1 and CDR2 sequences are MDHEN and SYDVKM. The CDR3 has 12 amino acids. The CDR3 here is CASSFETGELFF. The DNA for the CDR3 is TGTGCCAGCAGTTTTGAGACCGGGGAGCTGTTTTTT.

The CDR3 sequence is CASSEGQDYGYTF. The CDR3 coding sequence is TGTGCCAGCAGTGAAGGGCAGGATTATGGCTACACCTTC. This chain links TRBV25-1 with TRBJ1-2; D unresolved. The CDR3 length is 13 residues. V shed 2 bases and J shed 5 bases, with 9 bases lying between them. Germline-derived CDR1 and CDR2 are MGHDK and SYGVNS.

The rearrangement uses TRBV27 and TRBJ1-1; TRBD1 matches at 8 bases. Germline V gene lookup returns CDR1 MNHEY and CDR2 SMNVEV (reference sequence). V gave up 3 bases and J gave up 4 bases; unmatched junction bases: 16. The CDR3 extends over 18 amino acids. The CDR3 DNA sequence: TGTGCCAGCAGTTTTAGACTGGGGGCAGGGGGCCTCGGCACTGAAGCTTTCTTT. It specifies CASSFRLGAGGLGTEAFF.

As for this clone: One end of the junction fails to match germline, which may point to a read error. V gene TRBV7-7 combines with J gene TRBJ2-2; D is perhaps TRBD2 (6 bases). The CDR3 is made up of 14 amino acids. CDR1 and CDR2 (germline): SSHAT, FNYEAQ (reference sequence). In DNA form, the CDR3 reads TGTGCTAGCAGCCCCGTAGCGGAGGCCGGGGAGCTGTTTTTT. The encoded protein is CASSPVAEAGELFF.